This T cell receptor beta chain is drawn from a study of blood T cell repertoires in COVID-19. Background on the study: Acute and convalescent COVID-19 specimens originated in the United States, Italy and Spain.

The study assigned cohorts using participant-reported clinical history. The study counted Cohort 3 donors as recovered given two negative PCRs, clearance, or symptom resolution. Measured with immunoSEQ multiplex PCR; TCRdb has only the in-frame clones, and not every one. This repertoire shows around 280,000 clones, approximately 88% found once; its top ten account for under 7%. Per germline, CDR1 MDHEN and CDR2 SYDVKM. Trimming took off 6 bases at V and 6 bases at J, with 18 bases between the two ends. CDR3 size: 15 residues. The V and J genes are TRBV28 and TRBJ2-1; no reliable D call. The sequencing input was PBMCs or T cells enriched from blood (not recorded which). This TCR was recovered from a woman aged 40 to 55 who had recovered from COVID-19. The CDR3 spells CASSRSPNRPNEQFF. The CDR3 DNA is TGTGCCAGCAGCCGGAGCCCTAACCGTCCCAATGAGCAGTTCTTC. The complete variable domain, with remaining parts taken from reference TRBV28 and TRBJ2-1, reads DVKVTQSSRYLVKRTGEKVFLECVQDMDHENMFWYRQDPGLGLRLIYFSYDVKMKEKGDIPEGYSVSREKKERFSLILESASTNQTSMYLCASSRSPNRPNEQFFGPGTRLTVL.